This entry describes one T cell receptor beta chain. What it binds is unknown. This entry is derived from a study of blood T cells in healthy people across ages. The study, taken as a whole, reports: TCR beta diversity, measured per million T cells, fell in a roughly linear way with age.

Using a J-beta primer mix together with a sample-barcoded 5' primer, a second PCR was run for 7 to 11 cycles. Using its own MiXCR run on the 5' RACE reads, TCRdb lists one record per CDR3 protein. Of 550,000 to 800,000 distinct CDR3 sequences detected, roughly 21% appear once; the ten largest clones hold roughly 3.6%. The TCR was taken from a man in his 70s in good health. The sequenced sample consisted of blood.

The CDR3 loop reads CSANRVEEAFF. CDR3 DNA sequence: TGCAGCGCCAACAGGGTCGAGGAGGCCTTCTTT. The chain couples TRBV29-1 to TRBJ1-1; D may be TRBD1 (6 bases). V lost 7 bases and J lost 14, with 20 bases in between. This CDR3 spans 11 amino acids. Per the germline V gene, CDR1 is SQVTM and CDR2 is ANQGSEA. Variable domain in full (rest from reference TRBV29-1 and TRBJ1-1): SAVISQKPSRDICQRGTSLTIQCQVDSQVTMMFWYRQQPGQSLTLIATANQGSEATYESGFVIDKFPISRPNLTFSTLTVSNMSPEDSSIYLCSANRVEEAFFGQGTRLTVV.